The rows below give T cell receptor beta chains drawn from one sample of a study of metastatic and nonmetastatic thyroid tumors. TCRdb reprocessed the PCR reads using MiXCR. The sample has about 40,000 clones, 17% seen once. Material: tumor tissue. These receptors were collected from a female donor with papillary thyroid cancer or a benign thyroid nodule (not recorded which). Some clones in this sample may be carry-over from other donors' samples. CDR3s include the opening cysteine and the closing phenylalanine or tryptophan. Fields, in order: V gene, D gene, J gene, clone size, CDR3 protein, CDR3 DNA. D genes are given only for firm matches. Clone sizes are given selectively: once, few, many, or a class where the clone is expanded.

V gene: TRBV12-5; D gene: .; J gene: TRBJ1-6; clone size: many; CDR3 protein: CASGLFLGSPLHF; CDR3 DNA: TGTGCTAGTGGTTTGTTTTTGGGGTCACCCCTCCACTTT
V gene: TRBV12-3/TRBV12-4; D gene: .; J gene: TRBJ2-3; clone size: few; CDR3 protein: CASSCGVPDTQYF; CDR3 DNA: TGTGCCAGCAGTTGTGGTGTGCCAGATACGCAGTATTTT
V gene: TRBV20-1; D gene: TRBD1; J gene: TRBJ1-5; clone size: many; CDR3 protein: CSAPRPGTGGSGQPQHF; CDR3 DNA: TGCAGTGCTCCCCGTCCCGGGACAGGGGGCTCTGGTCAGCCCCAGCATTTT
V gene: TRBV20-1; D gene: .; J gene: TRBJ2-2; clone size: many; CDR3 protein: CSVGNTGELFF; CDR3 DNA: TGCAGTGTAGGGAACACCGGGGAGCTGTTTTTT
V gene: TRBV19; D gene: TRBD1; J gene: TRBJ1-5; clone size: .; CDR3 protein: CASSHRGGGDNNQPQHF; CDR3 DNA: TGTGCCAGTAGTCATCGGGGAGGGGGCGATAACAATCAGCCCCAGCATTTT
V gene: TRBV11-1; D gene: .; J gene: TRBJ2-3; clone size: .; CDR3 protein: CASSPISPSTYTQYF; CDR3 DNA: TGTGCCAGCAGCCCGATATCCCCTAGCACTTATACGCAGTATTTT
V gene: TRBV18; D gene: .; J gene: TRBJ2-2; clone size: many; CDR3 protein: CASSPDLVANTGELFF; CDR3 DNA: TGTGCCAGCTCACCGGATCTCGTCGCGAACACCGGGGAGCTGTTTTTT
V gene: TRBV20-1; D gene: .; J gene: TRBJ1-6; clone size: medium-sized; CDR3 protein: CSAKMKDNSPLHF; CDR3 DNA: TGCAGTGCTAAGATGAAGGATAATTCACCCCTCCACTTT
V gene: TRBV10-3; D gene: .; J gene: TRBJ2-3; clone size: many; CDR3 protein: CAISASTDTQYF; CDR3 DNA: TGTGCCATCAGTGCGTCCACAGATACGCAGTATTTT
V gene: TRBV5-1; D gene: .; J gene: TRBJ2-1; clone size: many; CDR3 protein: CASSLGGGGPYNEQFF; CDR3 DNA: TGCGCCAGCAGTCTCGGTGGAGGGGGGCCTTACAATGAGCAGTTCTTC
V gene: TRBV20-1; D gene: .; J gene: TRBJ2-1; clone size: many; CDR3 protein: CSARERWVRGHEQFF; CDR3 DNA: TGCAGTGCTAGAGAGAGGTGGGTTAGAGGCCATGAGCAGTTCTTC
V gene: TRBV14; D gene: TRBD2; J gene: TRBJ2-7; clone size: many; CDR3 protein: CASSQAGGYYEQYF; CDR3 DNA: TGTGCCAGCAGCCAGGCGGGGGGGTACTACGAGCAGTACTTC
V gene: TRBV11-1; D gene: TRBD2; J gene: TRBJ2-3; clone size: many; CDR3 protein: CASSLGRSGSFTDTQYF; CDR3 DNA: TGTGCCAGCAGCTTAGGGCGTAGCGGGAGCTTCACAGATACGCAGTATTTT
V gene: TRBV7-7; D gene: .; J gene: TRBJ2-3; clone size: many; CDR3 protein: CASSLIREGTDTQYF; CDR3 DNA: TGTGCTAGCAGCTTAATTAGGGAGGGCACAGATACGCAGTATTTT
V gene: TRBV2; D gene: .; J gene: TRBJ1-1; clone size: once; CDR3 protein: CASSAARQTLNTEAFF; CDR3 DNA: TGTGCCAGCAGTGCAGCAAGGCAGACCCTGAACACTGAAGCTTTCTTT
V gene: TRBV6-1; D gene: .; J gene: TRBJ2-7; clone size: few; CDR3 protein: CASMAPLPARGYDQYF; CDR3 DNA: TGTGCCAGCATGGCCCCGCTGCCTGCAAGAGGGTACGACCAGTACTTC
V gene: TRBV3-1; D gene: .; J gene: TRBJ2-3; clone size: many; CDR3 protein: CASSPGRGGATDTQYF; CDR3 DNA: TGTGCCAGCAGCCCAGGGCGTGGGGGAGCCACAGATACGCAGTATTTT
V gene: TRBV27; D gene: TRBD1; J gene: TRBJ1-5; clone size: few; CDR3 protein: CASSFSDRVNQPQHF; CDR3 DNA: TGTGCCAGCAGTTTTTCTGACAGGGTGAATCAGCCCCAGCATTTT
V gene: TRBV9; D gene: .; J gene: TRBJ2-7; clone size: .; CDR3 protein: CSSSPSVLATYEQYF; CDR3 DNA: TGTTCCAGCAGCCCTTCAGTGCTCGCTACCTACGAGCAGTACTTC
V gene: TRBV6-2/TRBV6-3; D gene: .; J gene: TRBJ2-4; clone size: many; CDR3 protein: CASTKFPQSNIQYF; CDR3 DNA: TGTGCCAGCACCAAATTTCCCCAGTCGAACATTCAGTACTTC
V gene: TRBV20-1; D gene: .; J gene: TRBJ2-3; clone size: many; CDR3 protein: CSAENRADTQYF; CDR3 DNA: TGCAGCGCCGAAAACAGGGCAGATACGCAGTATTTT
V gene: TRBV6-5; D gene: TRBD1; J gene: TRBJ1-3; clone size: .; CDR3 protein: CASSYRQGLAGNTIYF; CDR3 DNA: TGTGCCAGCAGTTACCGACAGGGTCTGGCTGGAAACACCATATATTTT
V gene: TRBV19; D gene: .; J gene: TRBJ2-2; clone size: .; CDR3 protein: CASSTGTVSTGELFF; CDR3 DNA: TGTGCCAGTAGTACCGGGACGGTGAGCACCGGGGAGCTGTTTTTT
V gene: TRBV15; D gene: TRBD2; J gene: TRBJ2-7; clone size: many; CDR3 protein: CATSRGLADSYEQYF; CDR3 DNA: TGTGCCACCAGCAGAGGACTAGCGGACTCCTACGAGCAGTACTTC
V gene: TRBV6-1; D gene: .; J gene: TRBJ1-2; clone size: few; CDR3 protein: CAPRCRAFGANYGYAF; CDR3 DNA: TGTGCCCCCAGGTGCAGGGCCTTTGGGGCTAACTATGGCTACGCCTTC
V gene: TRBV4-3; D gene: TRBD1; J gene: TRBJ1-1; clone size: many; CDR3 protein: CASSQSRTGGTEAFF; CDR3 DNA: TGCGCCAGCAGCCAATCACGGACAGGGGGCACTGAAGCTTTCTTT
V gene: TRBV6-6; D gene: TRBD1; J gene: TRBJ2-1; clone size: .; CDR3 protein: CASSYLQGYNEQFF; CDR3 DNA: TGTGCCAGCAGTTACTTACAGGGGTACAATGAGCAGTTCTTC
V gene: TRBV4-1; D gene: .; J gene: TRBJ2-1; clone size: many; CDR3 protein: CASSGRGQGKTSGSYNEQFF; CDR3 DNA: TGCGCCAGCAGCGGAAGGGGACAGGGGAAAACTAGCGGGAGCTACAATGAGCAGTTCTTC
V gene: TRBV20-1; D gene: .; J gene: TRBJ2-7; clone size: .; CDR3 protein: CSARDPLGVDFLSYEQYF; CDR3 DNA: TGCAGTGCTAGAGACCCCTTGGGGGTTGACTTTCTCTCCTACGAGCAGTACTTC
V gene: TRBV2; D gene: .; J gene: TRBJ1-2; clone size: many; CDR3 protein: CASSLDNYGYTF; CDR3 DNA: TGTGCCAGCAGTCTAGACAACTATGGCTACACCTTC
V gene: TRBV6-6; D gene: .; J gene: TRBJ2-7; clone size: many; CDR3 protein: CASSYPGSYEQYF; CDR3 DNA: TGTGCCAGCAGTTACCCCGGCTCCTACGAGCAGTACTTC
V gene: TRBV6-1; D gene: TRBD2; J gene: TRBJ2-2; clone size: .; CDR3 protein: CASRGTSGPNTGELFF; CDR3 DNA: TGTGCCAGCAGAGGTACTAGCGGGCCGAACACCGGGGAGCTGTTTTTT
V gene: TRBV24-1; D gene: .; J gene: TRBJ2-2; clone size: many; CDR3 protein: CATSDMGENTGELFF; CDR3 DNA: TGTGCCACCAGTGATATGGGGGAGAACACCGGGGAGCTGTTTTTT